Listed below are T cell receptor beta chains from one sample, sequenced in a study of blood T cell repertoires in COVID-19. Clones were sequenced by immunoSEQ multiplex PCR, and TCRdb holds only the in-frame ones, with some missing. The sample carries roughly 290,000 clones, approximately 85% recorded once. Sequenced sample: PBMCs or T cells enriched from blood (not recorded which). The receptors derive from a man younger than 45 who had recovered from COVID-19. CDR3s include the opening cysteine and the closing phenylalanine or tryptophan. D genes are given only for firm matches. Size is stated for part of the rows, as once, few or many counts, or as a class when the clone is expanded.

>TRBV6-6|TRBJ2-1|-|TRBD1
CASSYPGQGNNEQFF
TGTGCCAGCAGTTACCCGGGACAGGGAAACAATGAGCAGTTCTTC
>TRBV4-1|TRBJ1-4|-|-
CASSQVQGWGEKLFF
TGCGCCAGCAGCCAAGTACAGGGCTGGGGGGAAAAACTGTTTTTT
>TRBV5-1|TRBJ2-3|-|TRBD2
CASSLDLTTSGGSTDTQYF
TGCGCCAGCAGCTTAGACCTAACGACTAGCGGGGGGAGCACAGATACGCAGTATTTT
>TRBV18|TRBJ2-7|-|TRBD2
CASSPPGGSSYEQYF
TGTGCCAGCTCACCACCGGGGGGGAGCTCCTACGAGCAGTACTTC
>TRBV7-6|TRBJ2-1|-|-
CASSMGQKLYNEQFF
TGTGCCAGCAGCATGGGACAAAAACTCTACAATGAGCAGTTCTTC
>TRBV4-2|TRBJ1-1|-|TRBD1
CASSRGTAENTEAFF
TGTGCCAGCAGCCGCGGGACAGCCGAGAACACTGAAGCTTTCTTT
>TRBV7-6|TRBJ1-2|-|TRBD1
CASSLESTTGGGGYTF
TGTGCCAGCAGCTTAGAGAGCACGACAGGGGGCGGTGGCTACACCTTC
>TRBV6-2/TRBV6-3|TRBJ1-2|-|-
CASSRGPWGF
TGTGCCAGCAGTCGGGGTCCATGGGGCTTC
>TRBV2|TRBJ2-3|-|-
CASSAIDPGSTDTQYF
TGTGCCAGCAGTGCAATCGATCCGGGGAGCACAGATACGCAGTATTTT
>TRBV11-1|TRBJ2-5|-|TRBD2
CASSLSSGGAETQYF
TGTGCCAGCAGCTTGAGTAGCGGGGGGGCGGAGACCCAGTACTTC
>TRBV10-3|TRBJ1-4|-|-
CAISEGGEKLFF
TGTGCCATCAGTGAGGGTGGCGAAAAACTGTTTTTT
>TRBV5-1|TRBJ2-1|-|-
CASSLDSYNEQFF
TGCGCCAGCAGCTTGGACTCTTACAATGAGCAGTTCTTC
>TRBV4-3|TRBJ1-6|-|TRBD1
CASSQAQGKGSPLHF
TGCGCCAGCAGCCAAGCACAGGGGAAAGGTTCACCCCTCCACTTT
>TRBV7-3|TRBJ2-3|-|TRBD2
CASSLAGGSTDTQYF
TGTGCCAGCAGCTTGGCGGGGGGAAGCACAGATACGCAGTATTTT
>TRBV3-1/TRBV3-2|TRBJ2-7|-|TRBD1
CASSPGQDRYEQYF
TGTGCCAGCAGCCCTGGACAGGATCGGTACGAGCAGTACTTC
>TRBV27|TRBJ2-1|-|TRBD2
CASGTGGPYNEQFF
TGTGCCAGCGGAACGGGGGGGCCCTACAATGAGCAGTTCTTC
>TRBV7-2|TRBJ2-2|-|TRBD1
CASSLAQGDSTNTGELFF
TGTGCCAGCAGCTTGGCCCAGGGGGACAGCACTAACACCGGGGAGCTGTTTTTT
>TRBV19|TRBJ1-1|-|-
CASSFDRGGTEAFF
TGTGCCAGTAGTTTCGACCGGGGGGGGACTGAAGCTTTCTTT
>TRBV11-2|TRBJ2-3|once|TRBD1
CASSFDRASTQYF
TGTGCCAGCAGCTTTGACAGGGCTAGTACGCAGTATTTT
>TRBV12-3/TRBV12-4|TRBJ2-1|-|-
CASSPHYNEQFF
TGTGCCAGCAGTCCCCACTACAATGAGCAGTTCTTC
>TRBV7-9|TRBJ2-7|-|TRBD1
CASSHIRDRGNEQYF
TGTGCCAGCAGCCACATTCGGGACAGGGGCAACGAGCAGTACTTC
>TRBV20-1|TRBJ1-5|-|-
CSASSWQEGNQPQHF
TGCAGTGCTAGTAGTTGGCAGGAGGGCAATCAGCCCCAGCATTTT
>TRBV4-2|TRBJ2-3|-|TRBD2
CASSQDGSGRADTQYF
TGTGCCAGCAGCCAAGATGGCTCCGGGAGGGCGGATACGCAGTATTTT
>TRBV11-2|TRBJ2-7|-|-
CASSHFRGKGYEQYF
TGTGCCAGCAGCCATTTCAGGGGTAAAGGCTACGAGCAGTACTTC
>TRBV27|TRBJ2-2|once|TRBD1
CASGQGYTGELFF
TGTGCCAGCGGACAGGGGTACACCGGGGAGCTGTTTTTT
>TRBV9|TRBJ2-3|-|-
CASSETDFYTDTQYF
TGTGCCAGCAGCGAGACTGATTTCTACACAGATACGCAGTATTTT
>TRBV29-1|TRBJ2-5|-|TRBD1
CSVETGGGGETQYF
TGCAGCGTTGAAACAGGGGGCGGAGGAGAGACCCAGTACTTC
>TRBV29-1|TRBJ1-2|-|TRBD1
CSVVRGGDSYGYTF
TGCAGCGTTGTGAGAGGGGGCGATAGCTATGGCTACACCTTC
>TRBV6-5|TRBJ1-1|-|-
CASRTGPGTEAFF
TGTGCCAGCAGAACCGGGCCAGGGACTGAAGCTTTCTTT
>TRBV7-2|TRBJ1-5|-|-
CASSLAPGQPQHF
TGTGCCAGCAGCTTAGCGCCCGGTCAGCCCCAGCATTTT
>TRBV7-3|TRBJ2-1|-|TRBD2
CASTTTSGVTYNEQFF
TGTGCCAGCACCACGACTAGCGGGGTAACCTACAATGAGCAGTTCTTC
>TRBV25-1|TRBJ1-2|-|TRBD1
CASSVSGTGLYGYTF
TGTGCCAGCAGTGTCTCCGGGACAGGGCTCTATGGCTACACCTTC
>TRBV10-1|TRBJ1-1|-|TRBD1
CASSQGQEAFF
TGCGCCAGCAGCCAGGGACAGGAAGCTTTCTTT
>TRBV19|TRBJ2-7|-|-
CASSITRSGIYEQYF
TGTGCCAGTAGTATAACACGGTCGGGAATATACGAGCAGTACTTC
>TRBV11-2|TRBJ2-7|-|TRBD1
CASSLAGQPSSYEQYF
TGTGCCAGCAGCTTAGCGGGACAGCCCAGCTCCTACGAGCAGTACTTC
>TRBV30|TRBJ1-3|-|-
CAWSVTGGSGNTIYF
TGTGCCTGGAGTGTAACGGGGGGCTCGGGAAACACCATATATTTT
>TRBV6-2/TRBV6-3|TRBJ2-5|-|TRBD1
CASSYWLGFGTGQETQYF
TGTGCCAGCAGTTACTGGTTGGGATTCGGGACAGGACAAGAGACCCAGTACTTC
>TRBV19|TRBJ1-1|once|TRBD1
CASSIEGTAIDTEAFF
TGTGCCAGTAGTATAGAAGGGACAGCGATTGACACTGAAGCTTTCTTT
>TRBV6-5|TRBJ1-5|few|-
CASTGRDSNQPQHF
TGTGCCAGCACCGGACGGGATAGCAATCAGCCCCAGCATTTT
>TRBV7-2|TRBJ2-7|-|TRBD1
CASSLEPGDRDYEQYF
TGTGCCAGCAGCTTAGAACCCGGGGACAGGGACTACGAGCAGTACTTC
>TRBV5-1|TRBJ1-3|-|TRBD1
CASSPQGGSGNTIYF
TGCGCCAGCAGCCCACAGGGGGGGTCTGGAAACACCATATATTTT
>TRBV4-1|TRBJ1-4|-|-
CASSQSPSTGGDEKLFF
TGCGCCAGCAGCCAATCCCCGTCAACTGGAGGAGATGAAAAACTGTTTTTT
>TRBV20-1|TRBJ2-3|-|TRBD2
CSASLASGATDTQYF
TGCAGTGCTAGTTTAGCTAGCGGGGCGACAGATACGCAGTATTTT
>TRBV27|TRBJ2-6|-|-
CASSPSSGANVLTF
TGTGCCAGCAGTCCATCCTCTGGGGCCAACGTCCTGACTTTC
>TRBV6-5|TRBJ2-7|-|-
CASSHKQGSTYEQYF
TGTGCCAGCAGCCATAAACAGGGTAGCACCTACGAGCAGTACTTC
>TRBV6-2/TRBV6-3|TRBJ2-3|-|-
CASSYQSTDTQYF
TGTGCCAGCAGTTATCAGAGCACAGATACGCAGTATTTT
>TRBV5-4|TRBJ2-1|-|-
CASSLDLPSYNEQFF
TGTGCCAGCAGCTTGGATCTCCCCTCCTACAATGAGCAGTTCTTC
>TRBV10-3|TRBJ1-1|-|TRBD1
CASRDRATNTEAFF
TGTGCCAGTAGGGACAGGGCCACGAACACTGAAGCTTTCTTT
>TRBV5-4|TRBJ2-1|few|TRBD1
CASSSRDRAHNEQFF
TGTGCCAGCAGCTCCCGGGACAGGGCCCACAATGAGCAGTTCTTC
>TRBV4-1|TRBJ1-4|-|-
CASSFRASATNEKLFF
TGCGCCAGCAGTTTTCGAGCGTCTGCAACTAATGAAAAACTGTTTTTT
>TRBV9|TRBJ1-1|few|-
CASSARAGTEAFF
TGTGCCAGCAGCGCCCGGGCGGGCACTGAAGCTTTCTTT
>TRBV4-3|TRBJ2-6|-|TRBD1
CASSQGDRRSGANVLTF
TGCGCCAGCAGCCAAGGGGACAGGAGGTCTGGGGCCAACGTCCTGACTTTC
>TRBV5-6|TRBJ1-2|once|TRBD1
CASSFGQGANYGYTF
TGTGCCAGCAGCTTCGGACAGGGGGCGAACTATGGCTACACCTTC
>TRBV18|TRBJ1-6|-|-
CASSPRNGQGNSPLHF
TGTGCCAGCTCACCAAGAAATGGCCAGGGGAATTCACCCCTCCACTTT
>TRBV6-2/TRBV6-3|TRBJ2-3|-|TRBD1
CASSQTGTGSTDTQYF
TGTGCCAGCAGTCAGACCGGGACAGGGAGCACAGATACGCAGTATTTT
>TRBV14|TRBJ1-6|-|-
CASSQGGLVHF
TGTGCCAGCAGCCAAGGGGGCCTCGTCCACTTT
>TRBV5-1|TRBJ1-3|-|-
CASSLEGQGLGNTIYF
TGCGCCAGCAGCTTGGAAGGGCAGGGGCTCGGAAACACCATATATTTT
>TRBV9|TRBJ1-6|few|-
CASSVGSGATDSPLHF
TGTGCCAGCAGCGTAGGATCTGGGGCTACCGATTCACCCCTCCACTTT
>TRBV7-8|TRBJ2-2|-|-
CASKDRSNTGELFF
TGTGCCAGTAAGGACAGATCGAACACCGGGGAGCTGTTTTTT
>TRBV7-9|TRBJ2-3|-|TRBD2
CASSPTAGGTDTQYF
TGTGCCAGCAGCCCCACCGCGGGAGGCACAGATACGCAGTATTTT